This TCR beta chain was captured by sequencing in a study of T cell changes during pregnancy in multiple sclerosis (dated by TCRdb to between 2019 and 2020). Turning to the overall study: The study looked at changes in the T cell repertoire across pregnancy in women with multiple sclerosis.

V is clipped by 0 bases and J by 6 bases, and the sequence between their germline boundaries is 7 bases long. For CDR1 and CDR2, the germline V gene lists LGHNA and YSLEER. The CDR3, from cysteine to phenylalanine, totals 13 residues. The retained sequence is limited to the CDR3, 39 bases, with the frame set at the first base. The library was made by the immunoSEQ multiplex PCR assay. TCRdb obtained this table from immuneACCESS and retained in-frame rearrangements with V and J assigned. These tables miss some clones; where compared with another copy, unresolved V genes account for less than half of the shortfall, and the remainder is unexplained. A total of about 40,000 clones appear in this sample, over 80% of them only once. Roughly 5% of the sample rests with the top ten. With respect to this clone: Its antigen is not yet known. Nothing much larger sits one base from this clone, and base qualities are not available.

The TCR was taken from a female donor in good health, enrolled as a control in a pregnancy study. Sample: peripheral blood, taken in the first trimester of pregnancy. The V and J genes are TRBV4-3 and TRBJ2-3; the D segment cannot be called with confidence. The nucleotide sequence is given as TGCGCCAGCAGCCAAGATTGGGCGGATACGCAGTATTTT. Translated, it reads CASSQDWADTQYF.